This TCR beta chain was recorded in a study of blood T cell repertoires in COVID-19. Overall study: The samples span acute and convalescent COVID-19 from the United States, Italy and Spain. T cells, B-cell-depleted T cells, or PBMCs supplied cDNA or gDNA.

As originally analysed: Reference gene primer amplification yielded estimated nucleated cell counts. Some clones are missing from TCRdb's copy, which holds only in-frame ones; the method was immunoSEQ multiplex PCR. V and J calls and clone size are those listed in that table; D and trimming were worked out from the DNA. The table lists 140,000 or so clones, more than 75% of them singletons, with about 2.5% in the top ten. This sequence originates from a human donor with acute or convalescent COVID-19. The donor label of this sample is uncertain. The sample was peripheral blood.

The CDR3 spells CASSQADRALNYGYTF. The CDR3 DNA reads as TGTGCCAGCAGCCAAGCGGACAGGGCATTAAACTATGGCTACACCTTC. The gene calls are TRBV4-2 and TRBJ1-2; 8 bases are shared with TRBD1. V shed 1 base, J shed 2 bases, and the junction held 6 bases outside the gene matches. Per the germline V gene, CDR1 is LGHNA and CDR2 is YNFKEQ. The CDR3 totals 16 residues.